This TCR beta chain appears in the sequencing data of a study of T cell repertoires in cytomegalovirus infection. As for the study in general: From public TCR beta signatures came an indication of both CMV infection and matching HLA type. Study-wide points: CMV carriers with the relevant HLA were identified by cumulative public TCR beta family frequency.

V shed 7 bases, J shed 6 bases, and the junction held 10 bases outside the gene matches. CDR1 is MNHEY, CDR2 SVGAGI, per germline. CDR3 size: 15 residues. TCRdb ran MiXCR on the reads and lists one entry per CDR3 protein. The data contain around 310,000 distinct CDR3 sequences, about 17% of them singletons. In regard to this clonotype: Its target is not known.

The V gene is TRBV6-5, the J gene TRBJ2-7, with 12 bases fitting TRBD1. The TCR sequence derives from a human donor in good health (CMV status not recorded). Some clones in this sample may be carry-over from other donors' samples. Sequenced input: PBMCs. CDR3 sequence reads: CASTDQGQGAVEQYF. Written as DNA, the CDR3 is TGTGCCAGCACCGACCAGGGACAGGGGGCTGTCGAGCAGTACTTC.